Here is one T cell receptor (beta chain) with its context. This clonotype has a count of ten or more. What antigen it recognizes has not been identified. Per-base qualities were not stored, and no clone one base away is much larger. The hyperthyroidism patients were between 18 and 65 years old and newly diagnosed, with a disease duration of less than 2 months. The study excluded patients with uncontrolled infections, other autoimmune diseases, pregnancy or lactation. Diagnoses were established on the basis of clinical symptoms, serum thyroxine and TRAb, thyroid ultrasound, and orbital computed tomography. Blood from progressor patients was drawn when they were first diagnosed with hyperthyroidism, before any ophthalmopathy symptoms appeared. Ficoll-Paque density gradient centrifugation was used to isolate PBMCs from about 9.4 ml of fresh peripheral blood. Progressor patients were first diagnosed with Graves' hyperthyroidism and then developed ophthalmopathy during follow-up. Total RNA was extracted using Trizol reagent, and RNA quality was assessed on an Agilent 2100 Bioanalyzer.

V is reduced by 4 bases and J by 2 bases, leaving a spacing of 13 bases between them. The germline V gene gives CDR1 as MGHRA and CDR2 as YSYEKL. The CDR3 has 15 amino acids, counting the end cysteine and phenylalanine. CDR3 DNA is the only sequence kept; it has 45 bases, read in frame from the first base. This specimen belongs to a study of T cells in Graves' hyperthyroidism and ophthalmopathy (dated by TCRdb to the late 2010s). At the level of the whole study: Peripheral blood was sampled at the time of initial diagnosis, prior to any treatment. To identify TCR V-J signatures that set the groups apart, the researchers used a discovery cohort of about a hundred patients, made up of 40 to 45 with Graves' ophthalmopathy and about 60 with stable Graves' hyperthyroidism. Prospective prediction of ophthalmopathy was tested in an independent validation cohort consisting of 18 to 20 hyperthyroidism patients and about 17 patients who later progressed to ophthalmopathy. For training and testing, the roughly 100 patients in the discovery cohort were randomly divided in a 7:3 ratio. Thyroid tissue and blood T-cell repertoires from six Graves' hyperthyroidism patients were also compared in the study. After blood sampling, hyperthyroidism patients were treated with methimazole at a starting dose of 30 mg daily, and ophthalmopathy patients were treated with high-dose intravenous methylprednisolone. TCR Vbeta CDR3 sequencing of roughly 140 peripheral blood samples (roughly 43 ophthalmopathy, under 80 hyperthyroidism and roughly 17 progressor patients) is reported in the paper.

General conclusions and limits of the study: In validation, progression to ophthalmopathy was predicted by the model with more than 65% sensitivity and just over 72% specificity, a median of around 5.9 months before onset. Sample size was not statistically predetermined, and investigators were not blinded to group allocation. Most expanded thyroid clonotypes (frequency above 0.001) were also detected in blood, suggesting blood repertoires may reflect thyroid immune responses. In cross-validation, a model built on a 13 V-J signature told ophthalmopathy apart from stable hyperthyroidism with approximately 90% sensitivity and around 81% specificity, and in testing the same model reached 80%/75%.

The TCR beta CDR3 regions were amplified from the RNA transcripts. For the first round of RT-PCR on the TCR CDR3, the HTBI primer set was used together with the Qiagen OneStep RT-PCR kit. Libraries were constructed in a second round of multiplex PCR, after which size selection and purification were carried out. Libraries were sequenced paired-end with 100 bp reads on an Illumina HiSeq2000. In the original analysis: Raw data were processed with SOAPnuke, discarding reads with adapters, uncalled bases, mean Phred below 15, or no exact constant-primer or identifier match. High-quality paired reads were merged using COPE v1.2.5, and each unique nucleotide sequence was defined as a clonotype. Clonotypes were aligned to IMGT TRBV, TRBD and TRBJ reference segments using MiTCR v1.1. Analysis was restricted to V-J combinations with a frequency above 0.0001, which covered 98% to 99.2% of repertoires. A TCS score was defined as the ratio of F50 (clonal expansion) to E x V (chaos), with BLOSUM62-based TCRdist applied between CDR3 peptides within each V-J. Welch's t-statistics and random forest reduced 500 to 650 V-J features to under 15, which were used in a naive Bayes classifier (R e1071). The public reads were quality trimmed at Q25 with fastp and then assembled into clones with MiXCR by TCRdb, keeping productive beta chains. Rows merge per CDR3 protein into single entries with the most common DNA and genes. None of the V and J calls come from the authors' own analysis; TCRdb made them. Present in this sample are 350,000 or so distinct CDR3 sequences, approximately 18% of which were seen just once. Approximately 35% of the sample is held by the ten biggest clonotypes.

This TCR derives from a woman under 40 with Graves' hyperthyroidism that later progressed to Graves' ophthalmopathy. The source material was blood. The rearrangement joined TRBV4-1 to TRBJ2-3; the best D guess is TRBD2, with 5 bases matching. CDR3 reads: CASSPSPAVTDTQYF. The DNA sequence is given as TGCGCCAGCAGCCCCTCCCCAGCGGTCACAGATACGCAGTATTTT.